These 28 T cell receptor beta chains share one sample of origin, sequenced in a study of shared clonotypes between healthy human individuals. TCRdb's copy holds only in-frame clones and misses some; the assay was immunoSEQ multiplex PCR. The table lists about 2.4 million clones, approximately 93% of them singletons. Sequencing was carried out using naive CD4+ T cells from PBMCs. The sample's subset: CD45RA+ positively selected. The receptors were sampled from a man between 18 and 29 years old in good health. Some clones in this sample may be carry-over from other donors' samples.

The V gene is TRBV30, the J gene TRBJ2-3; no clear D gene. V was trimmed by 3 bases and J by 6 bases, leaving 13 bases between them. There are 13 residues in the CDR3. Germline CDR1 and CDR2: GTSNPN and SVGIG (reference sequence). The CDR3 sequence is CAWSSGRWDTQYF. DNA of the CDR3: TGTGCCTGGAGCTCTGGCAGATGGGATACGCAGTATTTT.

The chain combines TRBV28 with TRBJ1-1; 8 bases line up with TRBD1. Looked up from germline, CDR1 is MDHEN and CDR2 is SYDVKM. This CDR3 has 13 amino acids. J gave up 5 bases and V 5 bases, and 4 bases lay outside the gene matches. CDR3 loop: CASSGNRGTEAFF. The DNA of the CDR3 is TGTGCCAGCAGTGGAAACAGGGGGACTGAAGCTTTCTTT.

The chain uses TRBV5-1 and TRBJ2-5, with D unresolved. The CDR3 contains 16 residues. The V and J ends lost 0 bases and 2 bases respectively, with 14 bases between them. Germline values: CDR1 SGHRS, CDR2 YFSETQ. The CDR3 sequence: CASSLGVQSRQETQYF. The CDR3 DNA reads as TGCGCCAGCAGCTTGGGGGTACAAAGTCGGCAAGAGACCCAGTACTTC.

The chain recombines TRBV7-9 with TRBJ1-5; D not resolved. The CDR3 totals 15 residues. V lost 5 bases and J lost 2, with 13 bases in between. CDR1 is SEHNR, CDR2 FQNEAQ, per germline (reference sequence). CDR3 in DNA: TGTGCCAGCAGCATGAGATCTGGAGGCAATCAGCCCCAGCATTTT. Amino acid sequence: CASSMRSGGNQPQHF.

The chain employs TRBV29-1 and TRBJ1-2; 8 bases line up with TRBD1. The ends lost 6 bases at V and 4 bases at J; junction bases unmatched: 10. CDR3 size: 14 residues. Per the germline V gene, CDR1 is SQVTM and CDR2 is ANQGSEA. The CDR3 loop reads CSVGVTGETYGYTF. For the CDR3, the DNA is TGCAGCGTGGGGGTGACAGGGGAGACCTATGGCTACACCTTC.

This chain uses TRBV27 with TRBJ2-7; 10 bases match TRBD2. The CDR3 is made up of 14 amino acids. CDR1 MNHEY and CDR2 SMNVEV come from the germline V gene (reference sequence). V was clipped by 6 bases and J by 7 bases; unmatched bases: 9. DNA for the CDR3: TGTGCCAGCAGACCCGGGACTAGCGTTGGGGAGCAGTACTTC. Its translation is CASRPGTSVGEQYF.

V gene TRBV6-1 combines with J gene TRBJ1-4; the match to TRBD1 covers 8 bases. Germline V gene lookup returns CDR1 MNHNS and CDR2 SASEGT. Germline trimming cut 8 bases from V and 0 bases from J; bases unmatched to any gene: 5. The CDR3 totals 15 residues. This CDR3 reads CASSPTGATNEKLFF. The CDR3 DNA is TGTGCCAGCTCCCCGACAGGGGCAACTAATGAAAAACTGTTTTTT.

This sequence joins TRBV5-1 and TRBJ1-3; 7 nucleotides align to TRBD1. CDR1 is SGHRS and CDR2 is YFSETQ in the germline V gene. The CDR3 loop spans 15 amino acids. After removal of 4 bases from V and 3 bases from J, the junction contained 7 bases not matched to a gene. CDR3 sequence reads: CASSPGQLYGNTIYF. The CDR3 DNA reads TGCGCCAGCAGCCCGGGACAGCTCTATGGAAACACCATATATTTT.

V usage is TRBV2 and J usage is TRBJ2-7, with D perhaps assigned TRBD1 or TRBD2 (6 bases each). Germline lookup yields CDR1 SNHLY and CDR2 FYNNEI. With 8 bases removed from V and 3 bases from J, the gap between germline ends came to 17 bases. The CDR3 runs to 14 residues. DNA of the CDR3: TGTGCCAGCCTACCGGCGGGACACGACTACGAGCAGTACTTC. It encodes CASLPAGHDYEQYF.

The rearrangement joins TRBV4-3 to TRBJ1-3; possibly TRBD1 for D (5 bases). The germline V gene encodes CDR1 LGHNA and CDR2 YSLEER. Trimming shortened V by 0 bases and J by 6 bases, and 15 bases separated the two germline ends. The CDR3 is 16 amino acids. Written as DNA, the CDR3 is TGCGCCAGCAGCCAAGAAGTAGGGCAGGGAGTAAACACCATATATTTT. Its protein is CASSQEVGQGVNTIYF.

The chain carries TRBV28 and TRBJ1-3, with D unclear. In germline, CDR1 is MDHEN, CDR2 SYDVKM. V was cut by 6 bases and J by 2 bases, with 14 bases left in between. The CDR3 is 15 amino acids. CDR3 coding DNA: TGTGCCAGCAGCCCCCCGGGCCACGCTGGAAACACCATATATTTT. This translates into CASSPPGHAGNTIYF. The full variable domain, its missing parts supplied by reference TRBV28 and TRBJ1-3, is DVKVTQSSRYLVKRTGEKVFLECVQDMDHENMFWYRQDPGLGLRLIYFSYDVKMKEKGDIPEGYSVSREKKERFSLILESASTNQTSMYLCASSPPGHAGNTIYFGEGSWLTVV.

This clone was observed a single time. V is TRBV10-1 and J is TRBJ1-1; D unresolved. The V gene's germline CDR1 is WNHNN and CDR2 SYGVQD (reference sequence). The germline V and J ends were trimmed by 2 bases and 3 bases, with 7 bases remaining between them. CDR3 length: 13 amino acids. The CDR3: CASSEMTYTEAFF. Here the CDR3 DNA reads TGCGCCAGCAGTGAGATGACTTACACTGAAGCTTTCTTT.

The chain uses TRBV30 and TRBJ2-5, with D possibly being TRBD1 (6 bases). From germline, CDR1 is GTSNPN and CDR2 SVGIG (reference sequence). Trimming removed 0 bases from V and 6 bases from J, with 17 bases in between. The CDR3 spans 15 residues. CDR3: CAWSVVYGRDKTQYF. DNA for the CDR3: TGTGCCTGGAGTGTTGTTTATGGCAGGGACAAGACCCAGTACTTC. Variable domain in full (rest from reference TRBV30 and TRBJ2-5): SQTIHQWPATLVQPVGSPLSLECTVEGTSNPNLYWYRQAAGRGLQLLFYSVGIGQISSEVPQNLSASRPQDRQFILSSKKLLLSDSGFYLCAWSVVYGRDKTQYFGPGTRLLVL.

CDR3 sequence: CASSGRAGWQREQYF. CDR3 in DNA: TGTGCCAGCAGCGGGAGGGCAGGGTGGCAGCGCGAGCAGTACTTC. The chain combines TRBV28 with TRBJ2-7; 8 bases match TRBD2. Germline V lookup: CDR1 MDHEN, CDR2 SYDVKM. CDR3 length: 15 amino acids. The ends lost 6 bases at V and 6 bases at J; junction bases unmatched: 13.

The chain links TRBV28 to TRBJ2-7; 7 bases agree with TRBD2. The CDR3 loop spans 15 amino acids. Trimming removed 8 bases from V and 5 bases from J; junction bases left unmatched: 15. Germline V gene sequence: CDR1 MDHEN, CDR2 SYDVKM. The DNA of the CDR3 is TGTGCCAGCCCTCCGCGAGGGCGGGAGTTTAACGAGCAGTACTTC. Its protein is CASPPRGREFNEQYF.

This clone appeared a single time. The gene calls are TRBV6-5 and TRBJ2-3; TRBD1 matches 9 bases. Germline-derived CDR1 and CDR2 are MNHEY and SVGAGI. The CDR3 covers 13 residues. Unmatched junction bases numbered 3, after V lost 5 bases and J lost 6 bases. The CDR3 coding sequence is TGTGCCAGCAGTGGACAGGGGAGGGATACGCAGTATTTT. Residues: CASSGQGRDTQYF.

V is TRBV7-8 and J is TRBJ1-2, with 7 bases aligning to TRBD1. CDR1 and CDR2 from the germline V gene are SGHVS and FQNEAQ. The CDR3 loop spans 14 amino acids. The V and J ends lost 5 bases and 3 bases, in that order; junction bases with no gene match: 6. Here the CDR3 DNA reads TGTGCCAGCAGCGCACAGGGGCTCCACTATGGCTACACCTTC. Protein: CASSAQGLHYGYTF. Drawing the rest from reference TRBV7-8 and TRBJ1-2, the complete variable domain is GAGVSQSPRYKVAKRGQDVALRCDPISGHVSLFWYQQALGQGPEFLTYFQNEAQLDKSGLPSDRFFAERPEGSVSTLKIQRTQQEDSAVYLCASSAQGLHYGYTFGSGTRLTVV.

To note about this clone: At the DNA level, this CDR3 is encoded by other sequences in the same sample as well. The genes are TRBV5-1 and TRBJ2-7; the D gene is possibly TRBD2 (5 bases). V gave up 1 base and J gave up 1 base, with 9 bases separating them. CDR1 SGHRS and CDR2 YFSETQ come from the germline V gene. There are 14 residues in the CDR3. Here the CDR3 DNA reads TGCGCCAGCAGCTTGAGTCGGGGATCCTACGAGCAGTACTTC. This codes for CASSLSRGSYEQYF. Drawing the rest from reference TRBV5-1 and TRBJ2-7, the complete variable domain is KAGVTQTPRYLIKTRGQQVTLSCSPISGHRSVSWYQQTPGQGLQFLFEYFSETQRNKGNFPGRFSGRQFSNSRSEMNVSTLELGDSALYLCASSLSRGSYEQYFGPGTRLTVT.

The V and J genes are TRBV27 and TRBJ2-3; the D is unclear. V lost 6 bases and J lost 2, with 15 bases in between. The germline V gene has CDR1 MNHEY and CDR2 SMNVEV (reference sequence). CDR3 length: 15 residues. As DNA, the CDR3 is TGTGCCAGCAGCCCGACACGACGGCTCACAGATACGCAGTATTTT. This sequence encodes CASSPTRRLTDTQYF.

The V gene is TRBV28, the J gene TRBJ2-5, with a tentative D call TRBD2 (6 bases). The CDR3 has 17 amino acids. Germline values: CDR1 MDHEN, CDR2 SYDVKM. The V end lost 6 bases, the J end lost 5 bases, and 25 bases lay between the germline ends. The CDR3 sequence: CASSPLAGRFGGETQYF. The CDR3 coding sequence is TGTGCCAGCAGCCCCCTCGCGGGAAGATTTGGTGGGGAGACCCAGTACTTC.

Turning to this clone: In the same sample, other DNA sequences code for this CDR3. The chain couples TRBV5-1 to TRBJ2-5; tentatively, D is TRBD2 (5 bases). The V gene lost 4 bases and the J gene lost 5 bases, with 15 bases spanning the gap. CDR1 and CDR2 from the germline V gene are SGHRS and YFSETQ. The CDR3 totals 14 residues. The CDR3 here is CASSRGGEGETQYF. The CDR3 nucleotides read TGCGCCAGCAGCCGGGGTGGGGAAGGGGAGACCCAGTACTTC.

This CDR3 is CASSLASGSATNEKLFF. The CDR3 nucleotides read TGTGCCAGCAGCTTAGCGAGCGGCTCAGCAACTAATGAAAAACTGTTTTTT. The chain joins TRBV7-9 to TRBJ1-4, with D hard to call. Looked up from germline, CDR1 is SEHNR and CDR2 is FQNEAQ (reference sequence). Deletions cut 0 bases from V and 0 bases from J, with 11 bases between. The CDR3 contains 17 residues.

This clone was found once. The CDR3 sequence is CSAGGRGEQYF. The CDR3, as DNA: TGCAGCGCCGGGGGGAGAGGGGAGCAGTACTTC. This sequence joins TRBV29-1 and TRBJ2-7; 7 bases match TRBD2. The CDR3 has 11 amino acids. Germline CDR1 and CDR2: SQVTM and ANQGSEA. The V gene end was trimmed by 7 bases and the J gene end by 7 bases; junction bases not matched to a gene: 7.

This clone showed up just once. V gene TRBV5-1 combines with J gene TRBJ1-4; D perhaps matches TRBD1 (5 bases). V shed 4 bases and J shed 0 bases, with 10 bases lying between them. The CDR3 is 15 residues long. From germline, CDR1 is SGHRS and CDR2 YFSETQ. The CDR3, as DNA: TGCGCCAGCAGCCCGGGGACCTCAACTAATGAAAAACTGTTTTTT. It is translated as CASSPGTSTNEKLFF.

Concerning this clone itself: Different DNA sequences within this sample yield the same CDR3. The chain employs TRBV28 and TRBJ1-2; D call uncertain. The CDR3 has 13 amino acids. V lost 2 bases to trimming and J lost 2 bases, with 6 bases between them. Germline values: CDR1 MDHEN, CDR2 SYDVKM. The CDR3 coding sequence is TGTGCCAGCAGTTTAGGGCTAAACTATGGCTACACCTTC. It specifies CASSLGLNYGYTF.

This chain joins TRBV18 and TRBJ1-1; D is uncertain. Trimming stripped 4 bases from V and 3 bases from J, with 21 bases between. CDR3 length: 17 residues. CDR1 and CDR2 from the germline V gene are KGHSH and LQKENI. The CDR3 DNA reads as TGTGCCAGCTCACTACACCGCTTAACTTTGAGGGACACTGAAGCTTTCTTT. Its translation is CASSLHRLTLRDTEAFF.

This clone was recorded once. The CDR3 protein is CASSSTGLFYEQYF. CDR3 in DNA: TGTGCCAGCAGCTCGACAGGGCTATTCTACGAGCAGTACTTC. The chain has TRBV11-2 and TRBJ2-7; 7 nucleotides align to TRBD1. Trimming at V came to 4 bases and at J to 3 bases, leaving 6 bases not matched to a gene. The CDR3 loop spans 14 amino acids. The germline gives CDR1 SGHAT, CDR2 FQNNGV.

This chain connects TRBV7-9 to TRBJ1-5, with D perhaps TRBD1 (6 bases). The CDR3 extends over 13 amino acids. Between the trimmed V and J ends, which lost 3 bases and 5 bases, there was a span of 8 bases. Germline V gene lookup returns CDR1 SEHNR and CDR2 FQNEAQ (reference sequence). CDR3 in amino acids: CASSFAGDQPQHF. The CDR3 coding sequence is TGTGCCAGCAGCTTCGCAGGGGATCAGCCCCAGCATTTT.